This record covers a single TCR beta chain. The record originates from a study of blood T cell repertoires in COVID-19. About the research overall: The origin of the acute and convalescent COVID-19 samples was the United States, Italy and Spain.

Looked up from germline, CDR1 is MNHEY and CDR2 is SMNVEV (reference sequence). J lost 4 bases, V lost 7 bases, and 8 bases had no gene match. The CDR3 runs to 15 residues. Per the original data handling: Reference gene primer amplification in the assay estimated nucleated cell counts. The protocol was immunoSEQ multiplex PCR, while the TCRdb copy is restricted to in-frame clones and leaves out a portion. The DNA was the basis for D and trimming; V, J and clone size are from that table. Among approximately 100,000 clones listed, 80% to 85% were seen once. V usage is TRBV27 and J usage is TRBJ1-5, with 9 bases identical to TRBD1. This receptor was obtained from a woman older than 75 with active or convalescent COVID-19. The source material was peripheral blood. The CDR3 bases are TGTGCCAGCACGCCCGGGACAGGGCATAATCAGCCCCAGCATTTT. It yields the protein CASTPGTGHNQPQHF.